One and the same sample provided the 7 T cell receptor beta chains below, sequenced in a study of cytomegalovirus exposure and HLA in healthy donors. Both 60 Vbeta primers and 13 Jbeta primers went into the PCR. Clones were sequenced by immunoSEQ multiplex PCR, and TCRdb holds only the in-frame ones, with some missing. The data hold around 80,000 clones, with 10% observed a single time. The sequenced sample consisted of PBMCs. The receptors were sampled from a man in his 60s in good health and CMV-seropositive.

In this sample, this clone turned up many times. The chain is built from TRBV19 and TRBJ1-5; possible D gene TRBD1, 5 bases. This CDR3 region has 16 residues. Per the germline V gene, CDR1 is LNHDA and CDR2 is SQIVND (reference sequence). Between the trimmed V and J ends, which lost 5 bases and 6 bases, there was a span of 20 bases. CDR3 residues: CASSPQGEGLFQPQHF. The CDR3 DNA sequence: TGTGCCAGTAGTCCCCAAGGGGAGGGACTTTTTCAGCCCCAGCATTTT. Full variable domain (remainder filled in from reference TRBV19 and TRBJ1-5): DGGITQSPKYLFRKEGQNVTLSCEQNLNHDAMYWYRQDPGQGLRLIYYSQIVNDFQKGDIAEGYSVSREKKESFPLTVTSAQKNPTAFYLCASSPQGEGLFQPQHFGDGTRLSIL.

This rearrangement joins TRBV28 to TRBJ1-2; maybe TRBD1 (6 bases). Trimming stripped 5 bases from V and 6 bases from J, with 10 bases between. CDR1 and CDR2 (germline): MDHEN, SYDVKM. The CDR3 covers 12 residues. CDR3 amino acids: CASSAKGDGYTF. The DNA for the CDR3 is TGTGCCAGCAGTGCCAAGGGGGATGGCTACACCTTC.

This clone has more than one count but fewer than ten. This CDR3 is CASSLAQTYEQYF. CDR3 sequence (DNA): TGTGCCAGCAGCTTAGCACAGACGTACGAGCAGTACTTC. The V and J genes are TRBV5-4 and TRBJ2-7; D is ambiguous. The germline V gene has CDR1 SGHNT and CDR2 YYREEE (reference sequence). V was pared by 2 bases and J by 4 bases, with 10 bases between. This CDR3 contains 13 residues.

The chain is built from TRBV6-6 and TRBJ2-5; 9 bases align to TRBD2. Germline CDR1 and CDR2: MNHNY and SVGAGI (reference sequence). V was clipped by 5 bases and J by 4 bases; unmatched bases: 2. The CDR3 extends over 13 amino acids. In DNA form, the CDR3 reads TGTGCCAGCAGTGCGGGGGGGGGAGAGACCCAGTACTTC. It encodes CASSAGGGETQYF.

The chain recombines TRBV5-8 with TRBJ2-1; 9 nucleotides align to TRBD2. The V and J ends lost 3 bases and 5 bases, in that order; junction bases with no gene match: 9. This CDR3 has 16 residues. Germline assignment: CDR1 SGHTS and CDR2 YDEGEE. This CDR3 is CASSSLASGINNEQFF. The CDR3 DNA reads TGTGCCAGCAGCTCCCTAGCTAGCGGGATAAACAATGAGCAGTTCTTC.

This clone appeared a few times. The J gene is TRBJ2-3, the V gene TRBV7-9; D perhaps matches TRBD2 (5 bases). Trimming left V 0 bases short and J 5 bases short, with 9 bases between. This CDR3 contains 14 residues. In germline, CDR1 is SEHNR, CDR2 FQNEAQ (reference sequence). The CDR3 coding sequence is TGTGCCAGCAGCTTAGCGGGAGAGGTAGATACGCAGTATTTT. This gives the protein CASSLAGEVDTQYF. Based on the CDR3 plus reference TRBV7-9 and TRBJ2-3, the full variable domain is DTGVSQNPRHKITKRGQNVTFRCDPISEHNRLYWYRQTLGQGPEFLTYFQNEAQLEKSRLLSDRFSAERPKGSFSTLEIQRTEQGDSAMYLCASSLAGEVDTQYFGPGTRLTVL.

This clone has more than one count but fewer than ten. Additional DNA sequences in this sample encode the identical CDR3. The chain has TRBV5-1 and TRBJ1-4; D unresolved. This CDR3 comprises 15 residues. CDR1 SGHRS and CDR2 YFSETQ come from the germline V gene. Trimming cost V 0 bases and J 2 bases, with 8 bases left between them. CDR3 sequence (DNA): TGCGCCAGCAGCTTGGCGCAGGCCACTAATGAAAAACTGTTTTTT. Residues: CASSLAQATNEKLFF. Combining the CDR3 with reference TRBV5-1 and TRBJ1-4 gives the whole variable domain KAGVTQTPRYLIKTRGQQVTLSCSPISGHRSVSWYQQTPGQGLQFLFEYFSETQRNKGNFPGRFSGRQFSNSRSEMNVSTLELGDSALYLCASSLAQATNEKLFFGSGTQLSVL.